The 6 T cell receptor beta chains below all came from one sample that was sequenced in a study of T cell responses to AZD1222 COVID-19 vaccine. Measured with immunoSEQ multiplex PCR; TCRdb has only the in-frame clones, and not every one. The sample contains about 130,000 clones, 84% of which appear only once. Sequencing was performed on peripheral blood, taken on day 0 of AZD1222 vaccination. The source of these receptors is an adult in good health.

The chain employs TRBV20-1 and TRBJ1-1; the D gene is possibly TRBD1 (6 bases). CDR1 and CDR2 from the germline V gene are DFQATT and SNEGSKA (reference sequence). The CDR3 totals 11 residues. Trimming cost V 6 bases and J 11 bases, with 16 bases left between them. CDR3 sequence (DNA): TGCAGTGCCCTATTGGACAGAGTGGCTTTCTTT. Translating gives CSALLDRVAFF.

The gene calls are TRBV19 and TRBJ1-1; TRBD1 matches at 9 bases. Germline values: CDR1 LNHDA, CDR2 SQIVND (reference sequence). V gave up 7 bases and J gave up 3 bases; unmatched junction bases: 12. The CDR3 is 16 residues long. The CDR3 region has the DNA TGTGCCAGTACTATCCGGCACAGGGGGCAGGACACTGAAGCTTTCTTT. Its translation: CASTIRHRGQDTEAFF.

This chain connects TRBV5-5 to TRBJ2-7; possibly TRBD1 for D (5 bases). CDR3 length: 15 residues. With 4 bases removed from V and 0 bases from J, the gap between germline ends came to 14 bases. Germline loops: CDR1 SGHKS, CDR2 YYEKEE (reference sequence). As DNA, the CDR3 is TGTGCCAGCAGCCCAGGGCCCACCTTCTCCTACGAGCAGTACTTC. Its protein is CASSPGPTFSYEQYF.

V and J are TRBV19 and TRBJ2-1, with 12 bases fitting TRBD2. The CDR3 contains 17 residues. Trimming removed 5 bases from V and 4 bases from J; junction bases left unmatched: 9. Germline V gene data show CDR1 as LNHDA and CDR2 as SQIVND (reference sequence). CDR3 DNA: TGTGCCAGTAGTGCCCGAGCTAGCGGGGGGGGTTACAATGAGCAGTTCTTC. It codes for CASSARASGGGYNEQFF. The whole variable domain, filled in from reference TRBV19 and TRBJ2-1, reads DGGITQSPKYLFRKEGQNVTLSCEQNLNHDAMYWYRQDPGQGLRLIYYSQIVNDFQKGDIAEGYSVSREKKESFPLTVTSAQKNPTAFYLCASSARASGGGYNEQFFGPGTRLTVL.

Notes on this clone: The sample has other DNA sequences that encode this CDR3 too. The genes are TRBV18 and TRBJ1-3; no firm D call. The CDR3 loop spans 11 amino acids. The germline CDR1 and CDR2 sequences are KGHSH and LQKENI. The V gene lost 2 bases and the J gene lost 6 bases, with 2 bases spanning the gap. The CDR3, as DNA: TGTGCCAGCTCACCAGAAAACACCATATATTTT. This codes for CASSPENTIYF.

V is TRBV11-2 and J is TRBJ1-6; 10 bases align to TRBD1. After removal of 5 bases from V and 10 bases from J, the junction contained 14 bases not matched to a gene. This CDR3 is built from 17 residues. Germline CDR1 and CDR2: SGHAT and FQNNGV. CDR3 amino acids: CASSPRQDRGPGSPLHF. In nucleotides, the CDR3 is TGTGCCAGCAGCCCTAGACAAGACAGGGGGCCAGGGTCACCCCTCCACTTT.